This T cell receptor beta chain appears in the sequencing data of a study of T cells in Graves' hyperthyroidism and ophthalmopathy. The overall study: Peripheral blood was obtained at initial diagnosis, preceding any treatment.

Amplified TCR beta CDR3 regions derived from RNA transcripts. Using the HTBI primer set, a first-round RT-PCR was run on the TCR CDR3. Via MiXCR, TCRdb re-called the multiplex PCR reads, giving one row per CDR3 protein. The data contain nearly 600,000 distinct CDR3 sequences, 13% to 15% of them singletons. Patients having uncontrolled infection, another autoimmune disease, pregnancy or lactation were not included. Orbital computed tomography and thyroid ultrasound, together with serum TRAb and thyroxine and clinical symptoms, were used for diagnoses. Around 10 ml fresh peripheral blood yielded the PBMCs. This clonotype was detected many times. The CDR3 is made up of 14 amino acids. The V end was cut by 1 base, the J end by 6 bases, with 13 bases between. Germline assignment: CDR1 LGHDT and CDR2 YNNKEL (reference sequence).

Sequenced: blood. The sequence was collected from a woman younger than 35 with Graves' ophthalmopathy. The chain employs TRBV3-1 and TRBJ2-7; possible D gene TRBD1, 6 bases. CDR3 amino acids: CASSQADRFGEQYF. The CDR3 DNA is TGTGCCAGCAGCCAAGCCGACAGGTTCGGCGAGCAGTACTTC.